Here is one TCR beta chain with its context. This clonotype has a count of ten or more. There is no known antigen for this receptor. No base quality values were provided; no much bigger clone lies one nucleotide off. The data were taken from a study of T-cell memory formation after mild COVID-19 (dated by TCRdb to the early 2020s). About the investigation overall: TCR sequence clusters from the two donors were largely donor specific. In a couple of donors, T-cell clones that expanded and contracted after mild COVID-19 were tracked by sequencing TCRalpha and TCRbeta repertoires over time. The cohort comprised two young, previously healthy adult volunteers, one female and one male.

The CDR3 contains 17 residues, cysteine and phenylalanine counted. Only the CDR3 DNA is retained, 51 bases long and in frame from the first base. V gives up 4 bases and J gives up 8 bases, and the segment between their germline ends measures 27 bases. The CDR1 and CDR2 encoded by the germline V gene are SGHRS and YFSETQ. Broader findings and caveats from the paper: Balanced CD4/CD8 phenotypes were observed for clones contracting from day 15 to 85, whereas a bias towards CD4+ was observed for a second wave of clones expanding from day 15 to 37. Only a couple of mild cases were covered by the study, and larger cohorts that include severe cases with pre-infection samples were considered necessary. The detection of some responding clones in pre-infection memory suggests that pre-existing cross-reactive memory T cells joined the SARS-CoV-2 response. Whether the second-wave clones peaking on day 37 were SARS-CoV-2 specific was not confirmed. Contracting CD4+ clones turned up mainly in the CM and EM memory subsets, whereas EMRA was where CD8+ clones were enriched.

Ficoll-Paque density gradient centrifugation was the method used to isolate PBMCs. The listed sequencing device is Illumina NovaSeq 6000. Using 5'RACE with constant-segment primers, TCRalpha and TCRbeta cDNA libraries were constructed, with sample barcodes and unique molecular identifiers added in the process. Trizol reagent was used to extract RNA from every sample. Amplification of the libraries took two PCR steps, and the second step added a second sample barcode plus Illumina TruSeq adapters. Libraries were sequenced on an Illumina NovaSeq with 2 x 150 bp paired-end reads. In the source study's methods: Reads were demultiplexed and collapsed into UMI-guided consensus sequences with migec v1.2.7. Using mixcr v2.1.11, UMI consensuses were aligned to TRA and TRB V and J templates and then assembled into clonotypes. Clonotypes were classified as expanded or contracted when called significant by both edgeR and NoisET, with noise models trained on biological replicates. For edgeR calls, a false discovery rate-adjusted p below 0.01 and a log2 fold-change threshold of 1 were applied. PCA with hierarchical clustering of max-normalized trajectories of the 1000 most abundant clonotypes was used as exploratory dynamics analysis. The CD4 or CD8 phenotype of responding clones was assigned using the separately sequenced CD4+ and CD8+ repertoires. The raw public reads went through TCRdb reprocessing: fastp at Q25, MiXCR clone calling, in-frame beta chains kept. Entries are consolidated by CDR3 protein sequence, retaining the most common genes and DNA. V and J calls and clone size were set by TCRdb, not the authors. This sample has tens of thousands of distinct CDR3 sequences in its table, and under 8% of those were observed once. The ten largest clones capture roughly 29% of the sample.

Source material: PBMCs or a T cell subset sorted from them (not recorded which). The chain is encoded by TRBV5-1 joined to TRBJ1-2; TRBD1 is a possible D gene, resting on 5 matching bases. This receptor was taken from a man aged 18 to 30 who had mild COVID-19 (a few samples of this study predate the infection). The sample titles of this study are shuffled in the database, so cell type and time point are left out; the donor was told from shared clones. For the CDR3, the sequence is CASSVGPRDRPMEGYTF. The DNA is TGCGCCAGCAGCGTGGGACCCCGAGACAGACCCATGGAAGGCTACACCTTC.